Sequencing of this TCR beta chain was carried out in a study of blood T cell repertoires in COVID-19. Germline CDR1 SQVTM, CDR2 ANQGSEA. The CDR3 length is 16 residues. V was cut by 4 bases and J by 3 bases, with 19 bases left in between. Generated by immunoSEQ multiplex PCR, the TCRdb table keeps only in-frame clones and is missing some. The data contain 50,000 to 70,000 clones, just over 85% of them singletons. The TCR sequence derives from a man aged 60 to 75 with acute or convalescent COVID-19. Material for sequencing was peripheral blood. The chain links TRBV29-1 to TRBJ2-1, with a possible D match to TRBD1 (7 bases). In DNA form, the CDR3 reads TGCAGCGTTGCGGGGAGGAGGGGACAGATCTACAATGAGCAGTTCTTC. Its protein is CSVAGRRGQIYNEQFF.